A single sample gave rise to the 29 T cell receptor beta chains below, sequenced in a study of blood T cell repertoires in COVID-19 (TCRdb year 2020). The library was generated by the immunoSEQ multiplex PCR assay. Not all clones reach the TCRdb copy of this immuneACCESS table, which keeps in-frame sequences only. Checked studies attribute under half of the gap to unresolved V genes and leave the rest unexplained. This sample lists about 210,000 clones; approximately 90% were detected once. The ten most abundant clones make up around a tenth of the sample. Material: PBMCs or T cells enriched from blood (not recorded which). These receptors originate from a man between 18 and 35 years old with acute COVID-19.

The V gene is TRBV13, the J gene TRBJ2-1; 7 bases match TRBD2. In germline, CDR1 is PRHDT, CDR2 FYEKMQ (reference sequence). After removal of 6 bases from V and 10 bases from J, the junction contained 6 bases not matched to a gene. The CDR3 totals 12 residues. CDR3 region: CASSSSGSEQFF. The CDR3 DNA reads TGTGCCAGCAGTTCTAGCGGCTCAGAGCAGTTCTTC.

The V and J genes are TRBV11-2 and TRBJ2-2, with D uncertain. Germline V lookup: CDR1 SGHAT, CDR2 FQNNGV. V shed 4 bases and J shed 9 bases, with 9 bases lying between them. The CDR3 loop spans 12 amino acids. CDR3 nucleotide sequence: TGTGCCAGCAGCTCGGAGTGGCGGGAGCTGTTTTTT. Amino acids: CASSSEWRELFF. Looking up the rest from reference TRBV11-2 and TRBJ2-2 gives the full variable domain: EAGVAQSPRYKIIEKRQSVAFWCNPISGHATLYWYQQILGQGPKLLIQFQNNGVVDDSQLPKDRFSAERLKGVDSTLKIQPAKLEDSAVYLCASSSEWRELFFGEGSRLTVL.

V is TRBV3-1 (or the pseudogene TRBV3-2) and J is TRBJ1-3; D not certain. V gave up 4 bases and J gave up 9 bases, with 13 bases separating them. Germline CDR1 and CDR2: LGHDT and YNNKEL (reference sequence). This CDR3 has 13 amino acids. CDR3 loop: CASSLSVVGTIYF. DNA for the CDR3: TGTGCCAGCAGCCTATCGGTGGTTGGCACCATATATTTT.

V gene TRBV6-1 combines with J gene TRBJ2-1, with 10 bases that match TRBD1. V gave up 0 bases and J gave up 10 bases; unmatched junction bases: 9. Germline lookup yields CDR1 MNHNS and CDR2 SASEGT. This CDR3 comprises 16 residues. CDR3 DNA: TGTGCCAGCAGTGAAGCCCCCGGGACAGGGGCGGGCGAGCAGTTCTTC. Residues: CASSEAPGTGAGEQFF.

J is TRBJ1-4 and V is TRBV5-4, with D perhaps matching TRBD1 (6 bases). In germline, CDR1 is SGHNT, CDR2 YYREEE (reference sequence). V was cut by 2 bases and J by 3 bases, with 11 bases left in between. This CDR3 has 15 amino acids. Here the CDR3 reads CASSFKSGANEKLFF. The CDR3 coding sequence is TGTGCCAGCAGCTTTAAGTCAGGGGCTAATGAAAAACTGTTTTTT.

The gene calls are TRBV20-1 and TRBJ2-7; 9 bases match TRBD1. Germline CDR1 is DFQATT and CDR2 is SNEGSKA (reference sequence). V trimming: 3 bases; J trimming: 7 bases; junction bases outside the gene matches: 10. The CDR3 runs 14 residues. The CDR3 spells CSASPGTGSGEQYF. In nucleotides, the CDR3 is TGCAGTGCTAGTCCCGGGACAGGGTCGGGTGAGCAGTACTTC.

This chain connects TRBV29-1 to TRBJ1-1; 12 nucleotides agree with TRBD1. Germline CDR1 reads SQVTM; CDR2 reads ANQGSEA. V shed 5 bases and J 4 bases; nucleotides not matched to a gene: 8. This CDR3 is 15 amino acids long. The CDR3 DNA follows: TGCAGCGTTACCGGGACAGGGGGCAGAGGCACTGAAGCTTTCTTT. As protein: CSVTGTGGRGTEAFF.

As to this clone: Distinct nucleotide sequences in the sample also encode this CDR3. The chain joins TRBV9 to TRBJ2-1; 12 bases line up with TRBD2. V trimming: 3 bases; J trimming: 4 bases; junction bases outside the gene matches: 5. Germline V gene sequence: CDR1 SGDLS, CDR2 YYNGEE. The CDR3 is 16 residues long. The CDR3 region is CASSAGGTSGYNEQFF. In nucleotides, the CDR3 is TGTGCCAGCAGCGCCGGAGGGACTAGCGGGTACAATGAGCAGTTCTTC.

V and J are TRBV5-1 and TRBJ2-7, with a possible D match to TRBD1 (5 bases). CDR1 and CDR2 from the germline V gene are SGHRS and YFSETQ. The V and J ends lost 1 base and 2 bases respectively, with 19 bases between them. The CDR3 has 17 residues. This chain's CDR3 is CASSLMRSGPRPYEQYF. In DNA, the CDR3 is TGCGCCAGCAGCTTGATGCGTTCAGGGCCTCGCCCCTACGAGCAGTACTTC.

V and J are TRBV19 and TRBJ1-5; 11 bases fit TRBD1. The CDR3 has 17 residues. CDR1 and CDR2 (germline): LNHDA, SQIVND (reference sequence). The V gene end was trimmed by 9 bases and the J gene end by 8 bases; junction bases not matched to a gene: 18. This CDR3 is CASRHEDRGHYREPQHF. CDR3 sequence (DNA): TGTGCCAGCCGTCACGAGGACAGGGGGCACTATCGTGAGCCCCAGCATTTT.

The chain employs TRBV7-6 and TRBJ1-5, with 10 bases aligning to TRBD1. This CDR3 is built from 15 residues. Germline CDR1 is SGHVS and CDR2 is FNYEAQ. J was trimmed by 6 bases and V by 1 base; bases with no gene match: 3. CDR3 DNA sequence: TGTGCCAGCAGCTTAGGACAGGGGGCTTCTCAGCCCCAGCATTTT. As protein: CASSLGQGASQPQHF.

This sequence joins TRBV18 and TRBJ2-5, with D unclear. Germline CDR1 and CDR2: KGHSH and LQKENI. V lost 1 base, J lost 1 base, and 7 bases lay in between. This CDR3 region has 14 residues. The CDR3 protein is CASSPRLAQETQYF. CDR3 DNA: TGTGCCAGCTCACCACGGTTAGCCCAAGAGACCCAGTACTTC.

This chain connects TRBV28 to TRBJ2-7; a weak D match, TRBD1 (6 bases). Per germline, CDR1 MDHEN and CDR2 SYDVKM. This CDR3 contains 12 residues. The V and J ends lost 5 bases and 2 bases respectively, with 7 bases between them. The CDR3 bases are TGTGCCAGCAGTGCAGGGGCCTACGAGCAGTACTTC. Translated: CASSAGAYEQYF.

In nucleotides, the CDR3 is TGTGCCAGCAGCTTAGATGTGGCAGGGGAAAAACTGTTTTTT. This codes for CASSLDVAGEKLFF. The J gene is TRBJ1-4, the V gene TRBV11-2; D perhaps matches TRBD1 (5 bases). The CDR3 spans 14 residues. V was trimmed by 0 bases and J by 8 bases, leaving 10 bases between them. The germline V gene encodes CDR1 SGHAT and CDR2 FQNNGV. The full variable domain, with the rest looked up from reference TRBV11-2 and TRBJ1-4, is EAGVAQSPRYKIIEKRQSVAFWCNPISGHATLYWYQQILGQGPKLLIQFQNNGVVDDSQLPKDRFSAERLKGVDSTLKIQPAKLEDSAVYLCASSLDVAGEKLFFGSGTQLSVL.

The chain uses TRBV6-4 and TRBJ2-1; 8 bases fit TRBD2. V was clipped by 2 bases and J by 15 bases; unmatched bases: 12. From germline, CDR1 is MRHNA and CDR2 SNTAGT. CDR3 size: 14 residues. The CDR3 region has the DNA TGTGCCAGCAGTGACCGGCCTACGGGGGGGAAGACGTTCTTC. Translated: CASSDRPTGGKTFF.

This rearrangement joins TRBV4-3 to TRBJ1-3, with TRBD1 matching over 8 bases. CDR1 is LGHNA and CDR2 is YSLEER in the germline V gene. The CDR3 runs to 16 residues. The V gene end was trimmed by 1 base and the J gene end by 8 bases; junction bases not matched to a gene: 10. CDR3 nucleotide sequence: TGCGCCAGCAGCCAAGTGTATCGGACAGGGAGCCACACCATATATTTT. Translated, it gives CASSQVYRTGSHTIYF.

The CDR3 is CASSLDNNEQFF. The CDR3 bases are TGTGCCAGCAGCTTAGATAACAATGAGCAGTTCTTC. V and J are TRBV7-9 and TRBJ2-1; D unresolved. The germline V gene encodes CDR1 SEHNR and CDR2 FQNEAQ (reference sequence). This CDR3 has 12 residues. V was shortened by 1 base and J by 5 bases, with 3 bases between the two germline ends.

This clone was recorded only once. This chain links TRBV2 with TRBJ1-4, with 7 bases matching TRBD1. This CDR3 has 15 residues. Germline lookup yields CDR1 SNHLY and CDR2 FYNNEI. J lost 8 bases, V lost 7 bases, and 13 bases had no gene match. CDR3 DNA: TGTGCCAGCACCCCGCCGTTAGGACAGGACGAAAAACTGTTTTTT. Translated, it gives CASTPPLGQDEKLFF.

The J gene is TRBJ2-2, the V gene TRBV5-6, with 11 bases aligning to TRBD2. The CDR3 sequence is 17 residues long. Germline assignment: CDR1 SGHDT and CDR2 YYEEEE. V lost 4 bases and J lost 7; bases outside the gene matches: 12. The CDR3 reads CASSPSLAGVEGGELFF. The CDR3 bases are TGTGCCAGCAGCCCCTCACTAGCGGGAGTGGAAGGCGGGGAGCTGTTTTTT.

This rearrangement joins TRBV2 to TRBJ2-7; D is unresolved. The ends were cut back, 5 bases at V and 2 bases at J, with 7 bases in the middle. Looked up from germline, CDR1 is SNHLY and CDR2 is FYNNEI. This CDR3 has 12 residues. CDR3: CASSTATYEQYF. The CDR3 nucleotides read TGTGCCAGCAGTACAGCTACCTACGAGCAGTACTTC.

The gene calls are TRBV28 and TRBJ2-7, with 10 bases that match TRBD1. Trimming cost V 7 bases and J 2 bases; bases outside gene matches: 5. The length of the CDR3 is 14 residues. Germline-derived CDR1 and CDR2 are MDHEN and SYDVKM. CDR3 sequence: CASTPGQGTYEQYF. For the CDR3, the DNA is TGTGCCAGCACCCCGGGACAGGGGACCTACGAGCAGTACTTC.

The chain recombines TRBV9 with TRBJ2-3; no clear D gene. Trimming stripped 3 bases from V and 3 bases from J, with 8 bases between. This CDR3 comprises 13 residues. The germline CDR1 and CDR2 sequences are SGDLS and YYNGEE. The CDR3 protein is CASSGAQTDTQYF. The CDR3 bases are TGTGCCAGCAGCGGGGCCCAGACAGATACGCAGTATTTT. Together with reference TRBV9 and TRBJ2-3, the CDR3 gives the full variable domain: DSGVTQTPKHLITATGQRVTLRCSPRSGDLSVYWYQQSLDQGLQFLIQYYNGEERAKGNILERFSAQQFPDLHSELNLSSLELGDSALYFCASSGAQTDTQYFGPGTRLTVL.

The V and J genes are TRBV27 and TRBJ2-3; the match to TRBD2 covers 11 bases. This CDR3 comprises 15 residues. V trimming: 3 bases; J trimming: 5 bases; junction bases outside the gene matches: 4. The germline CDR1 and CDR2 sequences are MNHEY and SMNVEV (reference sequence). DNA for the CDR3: TGTGCCAGCAGTTTCCTACTAGCGGGAGAAGATACGCAGTATTTT. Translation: CASSFLLAGEDTQYF.

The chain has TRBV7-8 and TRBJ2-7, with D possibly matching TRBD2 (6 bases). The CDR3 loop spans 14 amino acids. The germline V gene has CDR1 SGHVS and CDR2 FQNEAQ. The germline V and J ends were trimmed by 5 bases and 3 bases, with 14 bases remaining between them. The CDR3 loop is CASSPPFSGYEQYF. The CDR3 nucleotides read TGTGCCAGCAGCCCTCCCTTTAGCGGCTACGAGCAGTACTTC.

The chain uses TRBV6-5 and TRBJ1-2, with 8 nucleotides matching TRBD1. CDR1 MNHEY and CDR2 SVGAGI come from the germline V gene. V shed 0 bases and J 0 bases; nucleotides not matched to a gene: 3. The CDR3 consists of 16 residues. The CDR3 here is CASSYSGQGANYGYTF. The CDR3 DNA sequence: TGTGCCAGCAGTTACTCAGGACAGGGCGCTAACTATGGCTACACCTTC.

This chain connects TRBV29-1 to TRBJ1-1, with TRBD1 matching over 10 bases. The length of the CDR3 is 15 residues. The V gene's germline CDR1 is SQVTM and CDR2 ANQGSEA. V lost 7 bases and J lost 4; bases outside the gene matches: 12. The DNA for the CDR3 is TGCAGCGGAACTTCCGGGACAGGGGCAGGCACTGAAGCTTTCTTT. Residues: CSGTSGTGAGTEAFF. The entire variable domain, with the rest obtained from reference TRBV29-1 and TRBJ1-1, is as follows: SAVISQKPSRDICQRGTSLTIQCQVDSQVTMMFWYRQQPGQSLTLIATANQGSEATYESGFVIDKFPISRPNLTFSTLTVSNMSPEDSSIYLCSGTSGTGAGTEAFFGQGTRLTVV.

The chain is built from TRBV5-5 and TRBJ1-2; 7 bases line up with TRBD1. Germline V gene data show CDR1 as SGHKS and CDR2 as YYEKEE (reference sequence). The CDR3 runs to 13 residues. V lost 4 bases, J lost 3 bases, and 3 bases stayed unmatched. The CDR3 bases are TGTGCCAGCAGCCAGGGGGTGGACTATGGCTACACCTTC. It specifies CASSQGVDYGYTF.

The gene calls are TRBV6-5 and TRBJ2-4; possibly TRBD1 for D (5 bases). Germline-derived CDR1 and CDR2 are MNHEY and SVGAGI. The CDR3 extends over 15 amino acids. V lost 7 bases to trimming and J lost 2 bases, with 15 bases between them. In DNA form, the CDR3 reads TGTGCCAGCATTTCTCTGGGGCGGACCAAAAACATTCAGTACTTC. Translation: CASISLGRTKNIQYF.

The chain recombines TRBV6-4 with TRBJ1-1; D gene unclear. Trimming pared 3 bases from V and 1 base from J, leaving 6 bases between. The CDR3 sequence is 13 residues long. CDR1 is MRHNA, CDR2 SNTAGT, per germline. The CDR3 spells CASSESRNTEAFF. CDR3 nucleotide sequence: TGTGCCAGCAGTGAATCCCGGAACACTGAAGCTTTCTTT.